These T cell receptor beta chains were read from a single sample in a study of shared clonotypes between healthy human individuals. This table comes from immunoSEQ multiplex PCR, and its TCRdb copy is limited to in-frame clones, with some not included. The sample gives a few hundred thousand clones, around 97% of which show up once; approximately 0.057% is in the top ten. The sample comprised naive CD4+ T cells sorted from blood. These receptors all stem from a woman in her twenties or thirties in good health. Each CDR3 is given with its conserved first and last residue. A D gene is named only where the DNA matches it firmly.

>TRBJ2-5|TRBV28|.
TGTGCCAGCAGTTTGGGTTCCGTGGGGGGAGAGACCCAGTACTTC
CASSLGSVGGETQYF
>TRBJ2-1|TRBV10-3|TRBD2
TGTGCCATCAGTCTGGGACTAGCGGAGGGGAATGAGCAGTTCTTC
CAISLGLAEGNEQFF
>TRBJ2-2|TRBV18|.
TGTGCCAGCTCACTGGTTCCACCAACGAACACCGGGGAGCTGTTTTTT
CASSLVPPTNTGELFF
>TRBJ1-2|TRBV2|.
TGTGCCAGCTCTCAGTCTAACTATGGCTACACCTTC
CASSQSNYGYTF
>TRBJ2-1|TRBV15|.
TGTGCCACCAGCAGAGAGCAGCCGATGGATGAGCAGTTCTTC
CATSREQPMDEQFF
>TRBJ2-1|TRBV7-9|TRBD2
TGTGCCAGCAGCCCCACAGGACTAGCTCTTTGGGGCAATGAGCAGTTCTTC
CASSPTGLALWGNEQFF
>TRBJ2-7|TRBV11-2|TRBD1
TGTGCCAGCAGCCGGGACAGAAACTCCTACGAGCAGTACTTC
CASSRDRNSYEQYF
>TRBJ1-5|TRBV7-2|.
TGTGCCAGCAGCTTAGGATCCAGGGCTCGCAATCAGCCCCAGCATTTT
CASSLGSRARNQPQHF
>TRBJ2-7|TRBV6-6|TRBD2
TGTGCCAGCAGTTACTCGATGAGCAGCGGGAGATACGAGCAGTACTTC
CASSYSMSSGRYEQYF
>TRBJ2-7|TRBV5-1|TRBD1
TGCGCCAGCAGCTTGGAGGGACAGGGTGGCAACGAGCAGTACTTC
CASSLEGQGGNEQYF
>TRBJ1-1|TRBV29-1|.
TGCAGCGTTGTAGTGCTTGACGGCCTTTGGGAAGCTTTCTTT
CSVVVLDGLWEAFF